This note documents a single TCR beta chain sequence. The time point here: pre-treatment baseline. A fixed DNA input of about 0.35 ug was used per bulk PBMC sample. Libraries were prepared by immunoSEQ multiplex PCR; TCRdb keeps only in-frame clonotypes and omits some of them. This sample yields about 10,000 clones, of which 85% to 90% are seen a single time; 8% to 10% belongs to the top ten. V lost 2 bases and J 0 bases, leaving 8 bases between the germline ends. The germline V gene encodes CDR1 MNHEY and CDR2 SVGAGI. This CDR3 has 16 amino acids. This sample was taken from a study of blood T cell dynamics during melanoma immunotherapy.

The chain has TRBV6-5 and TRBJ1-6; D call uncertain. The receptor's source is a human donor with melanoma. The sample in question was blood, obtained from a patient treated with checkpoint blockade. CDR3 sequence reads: CASSYVPSSYNSPLHF. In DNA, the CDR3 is TGTGCCAGCAGTTACGTGCCAAGCTCCTATAATTCACCCCTCCACTTT.